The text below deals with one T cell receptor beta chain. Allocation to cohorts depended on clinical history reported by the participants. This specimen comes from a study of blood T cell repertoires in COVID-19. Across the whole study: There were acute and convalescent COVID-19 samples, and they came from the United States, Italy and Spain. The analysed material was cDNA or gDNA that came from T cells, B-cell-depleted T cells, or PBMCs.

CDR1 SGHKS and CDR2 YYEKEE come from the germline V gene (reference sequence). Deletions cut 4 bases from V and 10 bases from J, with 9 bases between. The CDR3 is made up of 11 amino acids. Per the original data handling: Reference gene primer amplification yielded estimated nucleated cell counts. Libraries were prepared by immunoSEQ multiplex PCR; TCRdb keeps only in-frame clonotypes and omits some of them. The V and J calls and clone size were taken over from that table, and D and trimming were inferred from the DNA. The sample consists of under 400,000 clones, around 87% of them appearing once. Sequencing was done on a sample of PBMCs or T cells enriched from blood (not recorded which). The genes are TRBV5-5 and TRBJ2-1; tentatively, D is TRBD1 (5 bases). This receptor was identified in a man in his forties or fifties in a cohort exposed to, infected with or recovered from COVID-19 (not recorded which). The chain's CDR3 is CASSQQVEQFF. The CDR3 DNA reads TGTGCCAGCAGCCAACAGGTCGAGCAGTTCTTC.